Given below is one TCR beta chain in context. Its specificity is not known. The sample originates from a study of cytomegalovirus exposure and HLA in healthy donors. Study-level background: A previous analysis identified 100 million or so unique TCR beta sequences derived from around 180 million T cells.

Germline lookup yields CDR1 MNHEY and CDR2 SMNVEV (reference sequence). Trimming left V 0 bases short and J 0 bases short, with 11 bases between. This CDR3 is 16 amino acids long. Study conclusions and caveats: Of the V segments, some could not be distinguished, including TRBV6-2 and TRBV6-3, and were excluded. Follow-up analysis later connected one missense variant in DCLRE1C with trimming of TCR beta V- and J-genes.

13 Jbeta primers and 60 Vbeta primers were used for the PCR. Assay: immunoSEQ multiplex PCR; the TCRdb copy retains only in-frame clones and omits some. The sample records 100,000 to 150,000 clones, approximately 80% being singletons. The TCR was taken from a man aged 35-49 years in good health and CMV-seronegative. The chain couples TRBV27 to TRBJ1-2; no clear D gene. The sequencing sample was made of PBMCs. CDR3 sequence reads: CASSLSPQAPNYGYTF. The DNA for the CDR3 is TGTGCCAGCAGTTTATCGCCCCAGGCCCCTAACTATGGCTACACCTTC.